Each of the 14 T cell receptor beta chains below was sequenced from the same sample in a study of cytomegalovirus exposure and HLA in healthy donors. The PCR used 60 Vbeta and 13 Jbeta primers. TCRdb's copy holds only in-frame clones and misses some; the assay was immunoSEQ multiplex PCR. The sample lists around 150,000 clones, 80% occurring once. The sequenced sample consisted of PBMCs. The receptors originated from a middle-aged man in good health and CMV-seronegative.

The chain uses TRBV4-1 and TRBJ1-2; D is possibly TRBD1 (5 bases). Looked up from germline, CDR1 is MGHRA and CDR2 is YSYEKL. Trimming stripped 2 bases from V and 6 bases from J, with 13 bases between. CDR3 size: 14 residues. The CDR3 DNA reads TGCGCCAGCAGCCAACACCAGTTCAGGGATGGCTACACCTTC. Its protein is CASSQHQFRDGYTF.

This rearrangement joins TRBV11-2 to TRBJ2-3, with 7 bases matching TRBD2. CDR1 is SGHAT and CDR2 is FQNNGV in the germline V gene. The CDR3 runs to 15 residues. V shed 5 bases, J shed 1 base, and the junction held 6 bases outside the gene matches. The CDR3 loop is CASSQNLAGTDTQYF. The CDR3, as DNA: TGTGCCAGCAGCCAGAACCTAGCGGGCACAGATACGCAGTATTTT.

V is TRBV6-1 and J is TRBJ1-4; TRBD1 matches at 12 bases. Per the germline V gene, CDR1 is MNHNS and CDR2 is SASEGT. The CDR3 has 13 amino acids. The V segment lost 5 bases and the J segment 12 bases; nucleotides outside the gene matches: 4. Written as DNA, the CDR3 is TGTGCCAGCAGTTCCGGGACAGGGGGCGAACTGTTTTTT. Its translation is CASSSGTGGELFF.

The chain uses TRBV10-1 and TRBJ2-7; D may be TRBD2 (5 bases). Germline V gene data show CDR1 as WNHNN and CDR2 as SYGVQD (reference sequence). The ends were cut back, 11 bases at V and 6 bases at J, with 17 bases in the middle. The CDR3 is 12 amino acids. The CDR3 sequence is CARGYRLGEQYF. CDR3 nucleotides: TGCGCCCGGGGTTATAGGTTGGGCGAGCAGTACTTC.

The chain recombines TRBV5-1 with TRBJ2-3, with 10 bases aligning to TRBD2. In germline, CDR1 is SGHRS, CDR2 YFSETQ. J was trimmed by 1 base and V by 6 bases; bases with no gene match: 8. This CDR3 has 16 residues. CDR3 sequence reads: CASTVGTSGGTDTQYF. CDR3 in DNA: TGCGCCAGCACCGTTGGCACTAGCGGGGGCACAGATACGCAGTATTTT. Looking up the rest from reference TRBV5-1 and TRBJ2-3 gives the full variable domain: KAGVTQTPRYLIKTRGQQVTLSCSPISGHRSVSWYQQTPGQGLQFLFEYFSETQRNKGNFPGRFSGRQFSNSRSEMNVSTLELGDSALYLCASTVGTSGGTDTQYFGPGTRLTVL.

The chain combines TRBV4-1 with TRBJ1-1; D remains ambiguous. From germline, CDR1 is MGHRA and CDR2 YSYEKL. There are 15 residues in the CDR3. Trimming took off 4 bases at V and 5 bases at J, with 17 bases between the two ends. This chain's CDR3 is CASSLGRLRFTEAFF. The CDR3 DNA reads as TGCGCCAGCAGCCTCGGTCGACTGAGGTTTACTGAAGCTTTCTTT.

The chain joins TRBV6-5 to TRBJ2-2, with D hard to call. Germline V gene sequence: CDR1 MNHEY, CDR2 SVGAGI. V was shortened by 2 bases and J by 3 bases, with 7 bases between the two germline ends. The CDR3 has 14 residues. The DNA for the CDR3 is TGTGCCAGCAGTTACGGTCGGTACACCGGGGAGCTGTTTTTT. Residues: CASSYGRYTGELFF.

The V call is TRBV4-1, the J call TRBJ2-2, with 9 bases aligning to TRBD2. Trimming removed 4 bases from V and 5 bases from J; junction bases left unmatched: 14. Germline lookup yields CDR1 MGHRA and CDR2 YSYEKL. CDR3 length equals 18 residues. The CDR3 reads CASSRGGGDLTSTGELFF. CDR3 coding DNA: TGCGCCAGCAGCCGGGGCGGGGGGGACTTGACTTCTACCGGGGAGCTGTTTTTT.

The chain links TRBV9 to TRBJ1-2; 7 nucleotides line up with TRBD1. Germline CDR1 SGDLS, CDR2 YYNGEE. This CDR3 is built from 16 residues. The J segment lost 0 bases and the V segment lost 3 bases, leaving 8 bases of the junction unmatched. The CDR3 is CASSEKGQSANYGYTF. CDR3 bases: TGTGCCAGCAGCGAAAAGGGACAGAGCGCTAACTATGGCTACACCTTC. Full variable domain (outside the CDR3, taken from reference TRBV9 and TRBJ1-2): DSGVTQTPKHLITATGQRVTLRCSPRSGDLSVYWYQQSLDQGLQFLIQYYNGEERAKGNILERFSAQQFPDLHSELNLSSLELGDSALYFCASSEKGQSANYGYTFGSGTRLTVV.

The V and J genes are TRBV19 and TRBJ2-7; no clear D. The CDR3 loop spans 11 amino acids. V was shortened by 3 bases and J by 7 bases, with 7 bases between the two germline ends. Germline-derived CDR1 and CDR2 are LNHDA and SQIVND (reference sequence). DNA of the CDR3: TGTGCCAGTAGTATCGGTCGGGAGCAGTACTTC. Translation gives CASSIGREQYF.

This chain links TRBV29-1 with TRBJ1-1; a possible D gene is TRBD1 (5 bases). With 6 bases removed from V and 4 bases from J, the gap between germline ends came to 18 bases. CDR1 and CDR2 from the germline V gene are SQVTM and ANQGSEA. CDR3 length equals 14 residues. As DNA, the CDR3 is TGCAGCGTCGTACGGGACGCGGGGGGCACTGAAGCTTTCTTT. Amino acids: CSVVRDAGGTEAFF.

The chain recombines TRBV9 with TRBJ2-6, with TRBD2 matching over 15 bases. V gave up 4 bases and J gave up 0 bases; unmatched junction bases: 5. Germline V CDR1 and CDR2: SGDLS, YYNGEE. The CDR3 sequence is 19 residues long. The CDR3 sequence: CASSSGTSGRFSGANVLTF. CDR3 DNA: TGTGCCAGCAGCTCCGGGACTAGCGGGAGGTTCTCTGGGGCCAACGTCCTGACTTTC.

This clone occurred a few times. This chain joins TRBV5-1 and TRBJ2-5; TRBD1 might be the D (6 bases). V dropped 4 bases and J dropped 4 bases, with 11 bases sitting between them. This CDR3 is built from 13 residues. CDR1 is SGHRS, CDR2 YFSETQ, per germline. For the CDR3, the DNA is TGCGCCAGCAGCGGCAGGGGTCGAGAGACCCAGTACTTC. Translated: CASSGRGRETQYF.

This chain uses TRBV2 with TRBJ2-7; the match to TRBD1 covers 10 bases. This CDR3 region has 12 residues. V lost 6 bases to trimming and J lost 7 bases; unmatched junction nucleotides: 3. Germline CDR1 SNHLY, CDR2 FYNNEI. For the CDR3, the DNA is TGTGCCAGCAGGGGGACAGGGGTAGAGCAGTACTTC. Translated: CASRGTGVEQYF.